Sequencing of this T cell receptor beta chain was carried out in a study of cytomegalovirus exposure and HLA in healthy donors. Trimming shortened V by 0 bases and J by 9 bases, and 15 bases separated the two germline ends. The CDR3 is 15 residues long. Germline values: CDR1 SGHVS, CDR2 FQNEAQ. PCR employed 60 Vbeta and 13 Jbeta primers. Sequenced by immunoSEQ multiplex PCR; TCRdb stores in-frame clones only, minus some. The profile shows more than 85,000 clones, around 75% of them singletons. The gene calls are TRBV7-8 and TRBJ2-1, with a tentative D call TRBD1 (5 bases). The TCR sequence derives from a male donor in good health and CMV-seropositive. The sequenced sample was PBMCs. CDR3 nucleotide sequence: TGTGCCAGCAGCTTAGCAGCCAGGGATTGGGGTGAGCAGTTCTTC. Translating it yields CASSLAARDWGEQFF.